This entry lists 19 T cell receptor beta chains sequenced from one sample in a study of blood T cell repertoires in COVID-19. Here immunoSEQ multiplex PCR was the method, and the copy in TCRdb shows in-frame clones only, minus some. The table has 150,000 or so clones, roughly 83% seen once. The sample taken for sequencing was peripheral blood. The receptors derive from a woman aged 55-75 years with acute or convalescent COVID-19.

The V call is TRBV4-2, the J call TRBJ1-4; possibly TRBD1 for D (5 bases). V was trimmed by 3 bases and J by 8 bases, leaving 10 bases between them. This CDR3 spans 13 amino acids. From germline, CDR1 is LGHNA and CDR2 YNFKEQ. This CDR3 is CASSQQGAEKLFF. CDR3 nucleotide sequence: TGTGCCAGCAGCCAGCAGGGTGCCGAAAAACTGTTTTTT.

This chain uses TRBV28 with TRBJ1-2, with 8 bases identical to TRBD1. With V trimmed by 9 bases and J by 4 bases, 7 bases remained unmatched. The CDR3 consists of 13 residues. Germline V gene data show CDR1 as MDHEN and CDR2 as SYDVKM. CDR3 in amino acids: CASQGAPFYGYTF. The CDR3 DNA follows: TGTGCCAGTCAGGGGGCCCCTTTCTATGGCTACACCTTC.

The chain joins TRBV2 to TRBJ1-5; TRBD1 matches at 7 bases. CDR1 and CDR2 (germline): SNHLY, FYNNEI. V lost 2 bases, J lost 2 bases, and 6 bases stayed unmatched. The CDR3 spans 16 residues. The CDR3 nucleotides read TGTGCCAGCAGTGAACGGAACAGGGGAGGCAATCAGCCCCAGCATTTT. Encoded protein: CASSERNRGGNQPQHF.

The chain combines TRBV19 with TRBJ1-2; 9 bases fit TRBD1. V lost 6 bases and J lost 7; bases outside the gene matches: 18. This CDR3 region has 17 residues. Germline V gives CDR1 LNHDA, CDR2 SQIVND (reference sequence). The CDR3 loop is CASSATGGVLAFGGYTF. The CDR3 coding sequence is TGTGCCAGTAGCGCCACAGGGGGCGTCCTCGCTTTTGGTGGCTACACCTTC.

This chain links TRBV20-1 with TRBJ1-3, with TRBD1 identical over 12 bases. This CDR3 has 16 residues. Germline values: CDR1 DFQATT, CDR2 SNEGSKA (reference sequence). Trimming took 3 bases from V and 1 from J; bases not matched to a gene: 4. The CDR3 reads CSASRGQGASGNTIYF. The CDR3 nucleotides are TGCAGTGCTAGTCGGGGACAGGGGGCTTCTGGAAACACCATATATTTT.

CDR3 amino acids: CASSFHRGDQPQHF. In nucleotides, the CDR3 is TGTGCCAGCAGCTTTCACAGGGGTGATCAGCCCCAGCATTTT. This sequence joins TRBV5-5 and TRBJ1-5, with 7 bases fitting TRBD1. Germline-derived CDR1 and CDR2 are SGHKS and YYEKEE (reference sequence). The CDR3 spans 14 residues. The junction had 4 bases not matched to a gene; V was cut back by 2 bases and J by 5 bases.

The genes are TRBV18 and TRBJ2-3; 11 nucleotides line up with TRBD1. The germline CDR1 and CDR2 sequences are KGHSH and LQKENI. V was clipped by 3 bases and J by 1 base; unmatched bases: 0. The CDR3 loop spans 15 amino acids. The CDR3 DNA sequence: TGTGCCAGCTCACCGGGACAGGGGGGCACAGATACGCAGTATTTT. Translated, it gives CASSPGQGGTDTQYF. Using reference TRBV18 and TRBJ2-3 for the parts outside the CDR3, the full variable domain is NAGVMQNPRHLVRRRGQEARLRCSPMKGHSHVYWYRQLPEEGLKFMVYLQKENIIDESGMPKERFSAEFPKEGPSILRIQQVVRGDSAAYFCASSPGQGGTDTQYFGPGTRLTVL.

The chain carries TRBV7-2 and TRBJ1-5; TRBD1 matches 10 bases. The CDR3 has 18 residues. CDR1 SGHTA and CDR2 FQGNSA come from the germline V gene. V lost 4 bases to trimming and J lost 0 bases; unmatched junction nucleotides: 9. CDR3 in amino acids: CASSYRTGGGYSNQPQHF. The CDR3, as DNA: TGTGCCAGCAGCTACAGGACAGGGGGTGGGTATAGCAATCAGCCCCAGCATTTT.

The chain is built from TRBV20-1 and TRBJ2-3; D possibly corresponds to TRBD2 (6 bases). The length of the CDR3 is 15 residues. V lost 3 bases, J lost 3 bases, and 16 bases lay in between. Germline CDR1 is DFQATT and CDR2 is SNEGSKA (reference sequence). CDR3 bases: TGCAGTGCTAGTCGCCGGGGGAGGTGGACAGATACGCAGTATTTT. Protein sequence: CSASRRGRWTDTQYF.

This chain joins TRBV6-2 or TRBV6-3 and TRBJ2-5, with D possibly being TRBD1 (6 bases). Germline V gives CDR1 MNHEY, CDR2 SVGEGT. V lost 2 bases and J 6 bases, leaving 13 bases between the germline ends. CDR3 length equals 14 residues. The CDR3 sequence: CASSYAMTGQTQYF. The CDR3, as DNA: TGTGCCAGCAGTTACGCGATGACAGGACAGACCCAGTACTTC.

Points on this clone: At the DNA level, this CDR3 is encoded by other sequences in the same sample as well. The chain couples TRBV18 to TRBJ1-6; D might be TRBD1 (5 bases). CDR3 length: 14 amino acids. CDR1 KGHSH and CDR2 LQKENI come from the germline V gene. The V end lost 3 bases, the J end lost 6 bases, and 9 bases lay between the germline ends. As DNA, the CDR3 is TGTGCCAGCTCACCGGAGACAGCTAATTCACCCCTCCACTTT. Its translation: CASSPETANSPLHF.

The V gene is TRBV6-5, the J gene TRBJ1-1; D might be TRBD1 (5 bases). V lost 2 bases and J 4 bases, leaving 11 bases between the germline ends. The CDR3 is made up of 14 amino acids. Germline-derived CDR1 and CDR2 are MNHEY and SVGAGI. CDR3 DNA sequence: TGTGCCAGCAGTTACGACAGTATGGGCACTGAAGCTTTCTTT. It encodes CASSYDSMGTEAFF.

The chain is built from TRBV14 and TRBJ1-4; D remains unclear. The CDR3 spans 16 residues. Per germline, CDR1 SGHDN and CDR2 FVKESK. The ends were cut back, 2 bases at V and 8 bases at J, with 18 bases in the middle. The CDR3 region has the DNA TGTGCCAGCAGCCAACCAGGACCCGGGGTTGGGGAAAAACTGTTTTTT. This gives the protein CASSQPGPGVGEKLFF.

The chain joins TRBV5-4 to TRBJ1-2; tentatively, D is TRBD1 (5 bases). In germline, CDR1 is SGHNT, CDR2 YYREEE (reference sequence). Trimming stripped 0 bases from V and 2 bases from J, with 8 bases between. This CDR3 has 14 amino acids. The CDR3 sequence: CASSLGPGNYGYTF. The CDR3 DNA reads as TGTGCCAGCAGCTTGGGTCCAGGGAACTATGGCTACACCTTC.

The table lists this clone with a few counts. V gene TRBV5-6 combines with J gene TRBJ1-5; 8 nucleotides align to TRBD1. The CDR3 totals 14 residues. Trimming took 3 bases from V and 6 from J; bases not matched to a gene: 5. Germline V gene lookup returns CDR1 SGHDT and CDR2 YYEEEE. The CDR3 reads CASSSQGALQPQHF. As DNA, the CDR3 is TGTGCCAGCAGCTCTCAGGGGGCTCTTCAGCCCCAGCATTTT.

The V gene is TRBV19, the J gene TRBJ1-5, with a possible D match to TRBD1 (6 bases). This CDR3 is built from 17 residues. Germline CDR1 and CDR2: LNHDA and SQIVND (reference sequence). Trimming took off 5 bases at V and 0 bases at J, with 17 bases between the two ends. The CDR3: CASSWDTTGNSNQPQHF. The CDR3 bases are TGTGCCAGTAGTTGGGACACGACAGGCAATAGCAATCAGCCCCAGCATTTT. Based on the CDR3 plus reference TRBV19 and TRBJ1-5, the full variable domain is DGGITQSPKYLFRKEGQNVTLSCEQNLNHDAMYWYRQDPGQGLRLIYYSQIVNDFQKGDIAEGYSVSREKKESFPLTVTSAQKNPTAFYLCASSWDTTGNSNQPQHFGDGTRLSIL.

This clone was detected ten times or more. The chain joins TRBV5-1 to TRBJ1-4, with D possibly matching TRBD1 (5 bases). The germline CDR1 and CDR2 sequences are SGHRS and YFSETQ. With 3 bases removed from V and 7 bases from J, the gap between germline ends came to 7 bases. This CDR3 spans 12 amino acids. The CDR3 loop is CASSSGGEKLFF. As DNA, the CDR3 is TGCGCCAGCAGCTCGGGGGGTGAAAAACTGTTTTTT.

The chain carries TRBV7-9 and TRBJ1-6; 7 bases fit TRBD1. CDR3 length: 17 amino acids. Losses at the gene ends were 5 bases for V and 7 bases for J; bases not matched to a gene: 14. Per germline, CDR1 SEHNR and CDR2 FQNEAQ (reference sequence). The DNA of the CDR3 is TGTGCCAGCAGCAGACAGGGTCCCAGTGTTGGGAATTCACCCCTCCACTTT. Protein: CASSRQGPSVGNSPLHF. The whole variable domain, remainder taken from reference TRBV7-9 and TRBJ1-6, is DTGVSQNPRHKITKRGQNVTFRCDPISEHNRLYWYRQTLGQGPEFLTYFQNEAQLEKSRLLSDRFSAERPKGSFSTLEIQRTEQGDSAMYLCASSRQGPSVGNSPLHFGNGTRLTVT.

This clone was counted between two and nine times. This sequence joins TRBV4-2 and TRBJ2-7; 9 bases match TRBD1. The CDR3 loop spans 14 amino acids. Germline CDR1 is LGHNA and CDR2 is YNFKEQ. J was trimmed by 0 bases and V by 4 bases; bases with no gene match: 1. The DNA for the CDR3 is TGTGCCAGCAGCCCGGGACAGGGCTCCTACGAGCAGTACTTC. Encoded protein: CASSPGQGSYEQYF.